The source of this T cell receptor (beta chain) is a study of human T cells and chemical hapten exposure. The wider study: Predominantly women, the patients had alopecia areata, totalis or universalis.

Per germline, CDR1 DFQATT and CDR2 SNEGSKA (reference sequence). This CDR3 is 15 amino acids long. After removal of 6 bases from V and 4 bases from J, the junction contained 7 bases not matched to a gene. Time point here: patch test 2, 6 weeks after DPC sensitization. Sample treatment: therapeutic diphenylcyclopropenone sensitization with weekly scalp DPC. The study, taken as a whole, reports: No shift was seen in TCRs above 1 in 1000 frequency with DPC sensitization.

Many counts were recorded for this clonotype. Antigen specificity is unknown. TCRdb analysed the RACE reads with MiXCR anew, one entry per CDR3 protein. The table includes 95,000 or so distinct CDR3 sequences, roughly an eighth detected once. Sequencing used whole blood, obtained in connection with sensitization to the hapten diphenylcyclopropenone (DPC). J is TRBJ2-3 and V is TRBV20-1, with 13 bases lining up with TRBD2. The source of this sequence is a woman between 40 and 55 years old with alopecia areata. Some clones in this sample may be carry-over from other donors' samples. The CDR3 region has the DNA TGCAGTGCCACCGGGACTAGCGGGACCTCAGATACGCAGTATTTT. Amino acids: CSATGTSGTSDTQYF.